The subject of this entry is one TCR beta chain. Its antigen remains undetermined. Per-nucleotide qualities are absent, and no much larger clonotype sits a single base away. The data derive from a study of CD8 T cells in Susac syndrome (dated by TCRdb to the late 2010s). With regard to the full study: Whether CD8+ T cell activation and differentiation in Susac syndrome was antigen driven was tested using repertoire sequencing. Results and caveats for the whole study, not just this receptor: The number of individuals in the TCR sequencing and HLA analysis was recognized as being relatively small.

RNA was extracted using the RNeasy kit, and roughly 0.45 to 1 ug of the RNA was reverse transcribed with random hexamers. The immunoSEQ multiplex PCR assay, which covers 54 Vbeta and 13 Jbeta segments, was used to amplify TCR beta CDR3 regions. Bias from PCR amplification was corrected by using a synthetic template baseline for primer optimization and for computational correction. Under the source paper's analysis protocol: Reads were annotated to V, D and J genes according to IMGT and were analyzed with immunoSEQ Analyzer, with only productive sequences retained. Clonality was calculated as one minus the Shannon entropy normalized by log2 of the number of productive unique sequences. For each patient and control, public and private clones were evaluated within the 100 most prevalent clones. A clone was defined as Susac-specific if it was absent from the healthy and MS cohorts, from around 960 published viral clones and from other ImmuneACCESS disease sequences. TCRdb passed the public sequencing reads through fastp at Q25 and MiXCR, retaining productive beta sequences. Duplicate CDR3 protein sequences are folded into a single record with the most common DNA and genes. Clone size and V and J calls follow TCRdb, not the original study. This sample lists a few hundred thousand distinct CDR3 sequences; 95% were detected once. The ten largest make up roughly 0.1% of the sample.

High-throughput TCR beta sequencing profiled peripheral blood CD8+ and CD4+ T cells from healthy donors, Susac syndrome patients and multiple sclerosis patients. Treatment-naive patients with stable or active relapsing-remitting disease fulfilling revised McDonald criteria were used as multiple sclerosis controls. Bulk CD8+ and CD4+ T cells were purified by magnetic negative isolation, while CD8+ TEMRA cells were enriched using FACS. Blood was collected in EDTA tubes and processed within 24 hours, with PBMCs isolated through density gradient centrifugation. PBMCs destined for TCR sequencing were cryopreserved in liquid nitrogen and later thawed in a 37 °C water bath. A purity of at least 90% was achieved for sorted or isolated CD4+, CD8+ and CD8+ TEMRA cells. The CDR3 numbers 11 residues from cysteine through phenylalanine. Only the CDR3 DNA stays, 33 bases, in frame from base 1. A distance of 7 bases separates the germline ends of V and J, which lose 4 bases and 7 bases respectively. As encoded in the germline V gene, CDR1 is SQVTM while CDR2 is ANQGSEA.

This clonotype was sampled from a human donor with multiple sclerosis. Material: CD4+ T cells from PBMCs. The chain was built from TRBV29-1 and TRBJ1-4, with the D segment identity uncertain. CDR3 sequence: CSVGWFEKLFF. The DNA is as follows: TGCAGCGTTGGCTGGTTTGAAAAACTGTTTTTT.